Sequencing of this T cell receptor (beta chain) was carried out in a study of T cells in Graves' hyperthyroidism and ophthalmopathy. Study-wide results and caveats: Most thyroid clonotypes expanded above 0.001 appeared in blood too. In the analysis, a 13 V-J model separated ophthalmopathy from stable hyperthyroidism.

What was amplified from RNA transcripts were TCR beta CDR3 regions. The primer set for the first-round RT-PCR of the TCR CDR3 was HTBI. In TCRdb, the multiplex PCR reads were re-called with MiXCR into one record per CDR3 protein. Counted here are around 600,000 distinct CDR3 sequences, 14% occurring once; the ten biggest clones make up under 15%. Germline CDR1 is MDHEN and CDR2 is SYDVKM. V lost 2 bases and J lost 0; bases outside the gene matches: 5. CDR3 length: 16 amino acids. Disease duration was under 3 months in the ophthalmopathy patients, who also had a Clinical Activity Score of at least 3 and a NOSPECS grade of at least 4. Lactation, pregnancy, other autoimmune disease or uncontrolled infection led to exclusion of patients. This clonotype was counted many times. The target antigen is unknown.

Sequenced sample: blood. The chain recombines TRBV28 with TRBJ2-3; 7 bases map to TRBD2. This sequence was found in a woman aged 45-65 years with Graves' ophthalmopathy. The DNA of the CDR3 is TGTGCCAGCAGTTTAGTCGGAGCGGGAAGCACAGATACGCAGTATTTT. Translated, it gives CASSLVGAGSTDTQYF.